The 11 T cell receptor beta chains below were found in one sample sequenced in a study of CD8 T cells in ankylosing spondylitis. TCRdb re-called the 5' RACE reads through MiXCR, storing one row per CDR3 protein. Seen here are fewer than 200,000 distinct CDR3 sequences, roughly 18% observed once, and the top ten hold around 4.7%. The sequencing input was blood, either unsorted or a sorted T cell fraction (not recorded which). The origin of the receptors is a male donor under 30 with ankylosing spondylitis or in good health (not recorded which).

The table lists this clonotype with many counts. The rearrangement links TRBV5-1 to TRBJ2-7, with D possibly being TRBD1 (5 bases). V lost 6 bases and J lost 7, with 23 bases in between. This CDR3 has 15 amino acids. Germline CDR1 and CDR2: SGHRS and YFSETQ. In nucleotides, the CDR3 is TGCGCCAGCAATAGTCGACAGCCAGCCCCTCAAGAGCAGTACGTC. This sequence encodes CASNSRQPAPQEQYV.

This clonotype was recorded at least ten times. V is TRBV12-3 or TRBV12-4 and J is TRBJ1-2; 8 nucleotides match TRBD1. V lost 6 bases to trimming and J lost 4 bases; unmatched junction nucleotides: 4. This CDR3 comprises 13 residues. The DNA for the CDR3 is TGTGCCAGCAGCCCGACAGGGGTCTATGGCTACACCTTC. Translation gives CASSPTGVYGYTF.

The chain recombines TRBV29-1 with TRBJ2-7; possible D gene TRBD2, 6 bases. This CDR3 region has 12 residues. Germline assignment: CDR1 SQVTM and CDR2 ANQGSEA. Trimming shortened V by 7 bases and J by 5 bases, and 15 bases separated the two germline ends. CDR3 DNA sequence: TGCAGCGCCTCTCTAGCGAGACACGAGCAGTACTTC. As protein: CSASLARHEQYF.

This clonotype is a singleton in its sample. J is TRBJ1-2 and V is TRBV4-2, with a weak D call TRBD1 (6 bases). The CDR3 is 15 residues long. Germline assignment: CDR1 LGHNA and CDR2 YNFKEQ. The CDR3 protein is CSSSQDLGDIYGYTF. The CDR3, as DNA: TGTTCTAGCAGCCAAGATCTTGGGGACATTTATGGCTACACCTTC.

This clonotype was seen a handful of times. The gene calls are TRBV5-1 and TRBJ2-1, with D possibly TRBD1 on 6 matching bases. The germline V gene has CDR1 SGHRS and CDR2 YFSETQ. CDR3 length equals 16 residues. Trimming stripped 4 bases from V and 7 bases from J, with 21 bases between. CDR3 residues: CASSPAQGIGLNEQFF. CDR3 coding DNA: TGCGCCAGCAGCCCGGCGCAGGGGATTGGGCTTAATGAGCAGTTCTTC.

This clonotype was observed at least ten times. This chain links TRBV27 with TRBJ1-4, with 9 bases that match TRBD1. In germline, CDR1 is MNHEY, CDR2 SMNVEV (reference sequence). Unmatched junction bases numbered 8, after V lost 5 bases and J lost 4 bases. CDR3 length equals 16 residues. CDR3 residues: CASSLQGASGNEKLFF. CDR3 in DNA: TGTGCCAGCAGTCTACAGGGGGCATCTGGTAATGAAAAACTGTTTTTT.

This clonotype came up many times. The chain carries TRBV5-1 and TRBJ2-5; 10 nucleotides match TRBD2. CDR3 length equals 15 residues. From germline, CDR1 is SGHRS and CDR2 YFSETQ. V shed 0 bases and J 2 bases; nucleotides not matched to a gene: 1. CDR3 sequence: CASSLELAGQETQYF. The CDR3 DNA sequence: TGCGCCAGCAGCTTGGAACTAGCGGGACAAGAGACCCAGTACTTC.

V and J are TRBV20-1 and TRBJ1-6; D unclear. V was cut by 3 bases and J by 8 bases, with 11 bases left in between. The CDR3 extends over 13 amino acids. The germline V gene has CDR1 DFQATT and CDR2 SNEGSKA (reference sequence). The CDR3 loop reads CSASKDGDSPLHF. The CDR3 region has the DNA TGCAGTGCTAGTAAGGACGGAGATTCACCCCTCCACTTT.

This clonotype was seen ten or more times. The V and J genes are TRBV7-2 and TRBJ2-1, with 8 bases fitting TRBD2. Germline loops: CDR1 SGHTA, CDR2 FQGNSA. The CDR3 is 16 residues long. The J segment lost 1 base and the V segment lost 6 bases, leaving 8 bases of the junction unmatched. The CDR3 coding sequence is TGTGCCAGCAGTCCCCCGGGACTAGTTTCCTACAATGAGCAGTTCTTC. It codes for CASSPPGLVSYNEQFF.

This clonotype has at least ten counts. V gene TRBV27 combines with J gene TRBJ1-6; 9 bases line up with TRBD1. With 8 bases clipped from V and 9 bases from J, the junction kept 8 bases outside the gene matches. Per germline, CDR1 MNHEY and CDR2 SMNVEV (reference sequence). CDR3 length equals 14 residues. CDR3 region: CASSSGQGSSPLHF. CDR3 nucleotides: TGTGCCAGCTCCTCGGGACAGGGCAGTTCACCCCTCCACTTT.

This clonotype has ten or more counts. The chain carries TRBV7-9 and TRBJ2-3; 14 nucleotides line up with TRBD2. J lost 5 bases, V lost 4 bases, and 2 bases had no gene match. Germline V gene data show CDR1 as SEHNR and CDR2 as FQNEAQ (reference sequence). The CDR3 is made up of 15 amino acids. The CDR3 sequence: CASSSGLAGGDTQYF. The CDR3 DNA follows: TGTGCCAGCAGCTCTGGACTAGCGGGAGGAGATACGCAGTATTTT. Filled out from reference TRBV7-9 and TRBJ2-3, the complete variable domain reads DTGVSQNPRHKITKRGQNVTFRCDPISEHNRLYWYRQTLGQGPEFLTYFQNEAQLEKSRLLSDRFSAERPKGSFSTLEIQRTEQGDSAMYLCASSSGLAGGDTQYFGPGTRLTVL.